This T cell receptor (beta chain) was identified during a study of T cells in localized non-small cell lung cancer (TCRdb year 2020). Context from the whole study: T cell repertoires of more than 200 early-stage NSCLC patients were analyzed, with tumors being compared against uninvolved tumor-adjacent lungs. Of the NSCLC patients, about 130 were male and approximately 110 were female, and the mean age was approximately 66 years. The cohort comprised 200 to 300 treatment-naïve NSCLC patients with resected, localized lung tumors.

TCR beta CDR3 regions were sequenced from DNA using the immunoSEQ Assay. The authors processed their data as follows. To compute T cell density, TCR beta template counts were normalized to usable DNA, which was estimated by amplifying housekeeping genes. Richness was estimated with the preseqR package, extrapolating to 400,000 templates for PBMC samples and 120,000 templates for tissue samples. Clonality was taken to be one minus Pielou's evenness. Tissue-enriched TCRs were identified through differential abundance testing performed on productive amino-acid clonotypes, with a minimum total count of 5 and an alpha of 0.1. Repertoire overlap between compartments was quantified with the Jaccard Index and Morisita Overlap Index. GLIPH clustered TCR beta CDR3s with public tetramer-defined viral CDR3s; viral motifs required at least three viral sequences plus V-gene enrichment. Drawn from immuneACCESS, this table holds only the in-frame rearrangements with V and J called that TCRdb kept. Clones are partly lost; checked studies trace under half to an unresolved V gene and leave the rest unexplained. That table furnishes V, J and clone size, whereas the DNA furnished D and trimming. The table for this sample lists tens of thousands of clones; roughly 93% of them were counted only once. The ten most abundant clones make up 6.5% to 10% of the sample.

A note on this clone: The specificity of this receptor is unknown. No quality values exist for individual bases; no much larger clone is one base distant.

Including cysteine and phenylalanine, the CDR3 has 13 amino acids. Just the 39-base CDR3 DNA is kept, in frame starting at base 1. From the germline V gene, CDR1 is MDHEN and CDR2 is SYDVKM. Trimming removed 6 bases from V and 8 bases from J; the gene matches leave 6 bases unexplained. Beyond this particular receptor, the publication reports: Longer overall survival was associated with higher T cell density in blood, whereas shorter survival was associated with higher clonality in adjacent lung. Multi-region tumor sequencing was not performed, so intratumor heterogeneity could not be excluded. Uninvolved tumor-adjacent lung showed the highest T cell clonality, higher than tumor, which suggests more focused antigenic responses in the adjacent lung. Of the top 100 tumor clones, a median of roughly 56 were detected in paired uninvolved adjacent lung; some 28 were also among that lung's top 100. Because the study design was exploratory, TCR variables were selected using unadjusted p-values without false-discovery rate correction.

At diagnosis, tumor, uninvolved tumor-adjacent lung and peripheral blood were collected and then preserved as a mix of FFPE and fresh-frozen material. For TCR repertoire profiling, blood samples were analyzed in the form of peripheral blood mononuclear cells. The sample in question was peripheral blood, obtained before any cancer treatment. The clonotype was recovered from a female donor of 60 years or more with stage I lung adenocarcinoma. The V and J segments used are TRBV28 and TRBJ1-2; the junction holds 10 bases that match TRBD1. The encoded CDR3 is CASRTGGSGGYTF. The DNA sequence reads TGTGCCAGCAGGACAGGGGGCTCGGGGGGCTACACCTTC.